The clone carrying this T cell receptor beta chain was counted ten times or more. Antigen: not known. The data stem from a study of response to subunit inactivated influenza vaccine. The V end was cut by 5 bases, the J end by 4 bases, with 12 bases between. The CDR3 covers 13 residues. MiXCR was run by TCRdb on the RT-PCR reads, yielding one entry per CDR3 protein. Here the sample spans around 530,000 distinct CDR3 sequences, about 11% being singletons. Regarding the study as a whole: The authors proposed limited new T cell recruitment per seasonal influenza vaccination.

This chain joins TRBV12-3 or TRBV12-4 and TRBJ2-7; unclear D gene. This sample comprised PBMCs from blood, obtained on the day of vaccination. The sequence derives from a man over 45 who received an inactivated influenza vaccine. CDR3 sequence: CASSITGGYEQYF. CDR3 coding DNA: TGTGCCAGCAGTATAACGGGTGGTTACGAGCAGTACTTC.